This T cell receptor (delta chain) was obtained from a study of gamma-delta chains in newborns, infants, children. Study overall: Polyclonal expansion of innate γδ T cells after birth follows microbial exposure.

In the case of this clone: A much larger clone lies one base from this, so it may be a read error. The same CDR3 can be traced to other DNA sequences in this sample.

Germline values: CDR1 GEAIGNYY, CDR2 EKD. The CDR3 contains 19 residues. TCRdb reprocessed the reads using CATT. The sample has about 8,500 delta-chain clones, 3% to 4% seen once. The receptor was derived from a child who was a newborn, infant or young child, either healthy, febrile or measles-vaccinated (not recorded which). The specimen was blood. The chain is built from TRDV2 and TRDJ3; maybe TRDD3 (5 bases). The CDR3 spells CACDTVVGPSSWDTRQMFF. The CDR3 DNA reads TGCGCCTGTGACACCGTGGTGGGGCCCAGCTCCTGGGACACCCGACAGATGTTTTTC.